This T cell receptor (beta chain) was profiled in a study of cytomegalovirus exposure and HLA in healthy donors. With 60 Vbeta and 13 Jbeta primers, the PCR was carried out. TCRdb's copy holds only in-frame clones and misses some; the assay was immunoSEQ multiplex PCR. The sample has approximately 120,000 clones. CDR1 LGHNA and CDR2 YNFKEQ come from the germline V gene. This CDR3 is built from 17 residues. The J segment lost 9 bases and the V segment lost 1 base, leaving 15 bases of the junction unmatched. This TCR came from a young man in good health and CMV-seronegative. This sequence joins TRBV4-2 and TRBJ2-5, with 9 bases aligning to TRBD2. Specimen: PBMCs. The CDR3 reads CASSQGVGGGGGASQYF. CDR3 coding DNA: TGTGCCAGCAGCCAAGGGGTCGGTGGTGGCGGGGGGGCGTCCCAGTACTTC.